This record looks at one T cell receptor (beta chain) sequence and its context. Its antigen is unknown. All of the donors were Caucasians in good health. This record belongs to a study of identical twins. Overall study results and limits: Surplus twin overlap in beta out-of-frame sequences was less pronounced. Fewer insertions were carried by abundant cord blood beta clonotypes, but none was seen in memory repertoires.

Per germline, CDR1 LGHDT and CDR2 YNNKEL (reference sequence). The V gene end was trimmed by 0 bases and the J gene end by 9 bases; junction bases not matched to a gene: 12. The CDR3 contains 17 residues. In TCRdb, the 5' RACE reads were re-called with MiXCR into one record per CDR3 protein. Of 1.5 million or so distinct CDR3 sequences in the sample, around 33% were seen once. This clonotype was sampled from a newborn girl in good health. Sequencing was performed on cord blood. The chain joins TRBV3-1 to TRBJ2-1; the match to TRBD2 covers 9 bases. CDR3 residues: CASSQDVASGVSSEQFF. The CDR3, as DNA: TGTGCCAGCAGCCAAGATGTAGCTAGCGGGGTTAGTAGTGAGCAGTTCTTC.